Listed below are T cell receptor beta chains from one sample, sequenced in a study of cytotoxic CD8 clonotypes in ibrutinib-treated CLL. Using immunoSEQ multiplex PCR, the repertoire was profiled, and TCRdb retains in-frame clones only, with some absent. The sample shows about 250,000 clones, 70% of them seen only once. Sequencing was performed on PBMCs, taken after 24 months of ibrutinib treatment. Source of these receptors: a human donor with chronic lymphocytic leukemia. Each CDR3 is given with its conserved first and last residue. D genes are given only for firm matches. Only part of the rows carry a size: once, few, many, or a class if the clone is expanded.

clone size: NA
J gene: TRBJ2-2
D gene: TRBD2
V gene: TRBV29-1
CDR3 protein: CSVVPSGKNTGELFF
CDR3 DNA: TGCAGCGTTGTGCCTAGCGGGAAGAACACCGGGGAGCTGTTTTTT

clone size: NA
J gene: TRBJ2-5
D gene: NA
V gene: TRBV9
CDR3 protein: CASSVAGGQETQYF
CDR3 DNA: TGTGCCAGCAGCGTAGCTGGAGGGCAAGAGACCCAGTACTTC

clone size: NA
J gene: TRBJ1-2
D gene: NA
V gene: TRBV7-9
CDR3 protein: CASSRGPFYTF
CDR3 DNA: TGTGCCAGCAGCCGGGGACCCTTCTACACCTTC

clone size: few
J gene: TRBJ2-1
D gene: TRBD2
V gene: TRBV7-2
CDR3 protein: CASSLGSSGVYNEQFF
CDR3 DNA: TGTGCCAGCAGCTTAGGTTCCAGCGGGGTATACAATGAGCAGTTCTTC

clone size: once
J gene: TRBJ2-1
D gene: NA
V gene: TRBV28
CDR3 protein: CASSFAPSSGEQFF
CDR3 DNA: TGTGCCAGCAGTTTTGCTCCGTCCAGTGGTGAGCAGTTCTTC

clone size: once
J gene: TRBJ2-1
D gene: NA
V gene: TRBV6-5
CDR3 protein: CASSFGDEQFF
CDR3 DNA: TGTGCCAGCAGTTTTGGTGATGAGCAGTTCTTC

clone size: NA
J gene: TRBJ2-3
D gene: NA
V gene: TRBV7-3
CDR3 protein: CASSLNPRADGTDTQYF
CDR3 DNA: TGTGCCAGCAGCTTAAACCCTAGGGCCGATGGCACAGATACGCAGTATTTT

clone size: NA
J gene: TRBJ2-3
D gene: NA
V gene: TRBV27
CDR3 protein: CASRYSGTSTDTQYF
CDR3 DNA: TGTGCCAGCAGATATAGCGGAACTAGCACAGATACGCAGTATTTT

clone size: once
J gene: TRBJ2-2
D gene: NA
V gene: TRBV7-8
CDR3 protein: CASGWSTGELFF
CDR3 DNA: TGTGCCAGCGGTTGGAGCACCGGGGAGCTGTTTTTT

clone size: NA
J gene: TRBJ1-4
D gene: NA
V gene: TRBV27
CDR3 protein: CASSPSSATNEKLFF
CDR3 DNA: TGTGCCAGCAGCCCATCCAGTGCAACTAATGAAAAACTGTTTTTT

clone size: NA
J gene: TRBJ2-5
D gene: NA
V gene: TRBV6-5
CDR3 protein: CASSYGETQYF
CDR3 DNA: TGTGCCAGCAGTTACGGTGAGACCCAGTACTTC

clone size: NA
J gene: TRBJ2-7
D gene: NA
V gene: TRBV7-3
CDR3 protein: CASSLTRNAEQYF
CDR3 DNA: TGTGCCAGCAGCCTGACCAGAAACGCCGAGCAGTACTTC

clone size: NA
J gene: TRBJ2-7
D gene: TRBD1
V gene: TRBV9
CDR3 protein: CASSGSPDRAYEQYF
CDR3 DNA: TGTGCCAGCAGCGGCTCCCCGGACAGGGCCTACGAGCAGTACTTC

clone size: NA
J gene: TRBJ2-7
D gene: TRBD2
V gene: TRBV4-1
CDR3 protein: CASSQDMGLAGDPQYF
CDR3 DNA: TGCGCCAGCAGCCAAGATATGGGACTAGCGGGAGATCCGCAGTACTTC

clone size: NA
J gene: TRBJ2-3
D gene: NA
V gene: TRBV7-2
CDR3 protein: CASSYGLNTDTQYF
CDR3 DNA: TGTGCCAGCAGCTATGGGCTAAACACAGATACGCAGTATTTT

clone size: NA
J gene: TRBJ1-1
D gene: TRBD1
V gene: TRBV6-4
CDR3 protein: CASSKSGGAGNTEAFF
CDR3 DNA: TGTGCCAGCTCCAAGTCAGGGGGCGCGGGAAACACTGAAGCTTTCTTT

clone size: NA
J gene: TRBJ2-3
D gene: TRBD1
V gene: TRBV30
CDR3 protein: CAWSAGQGDTDTQYF
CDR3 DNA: TGTGCCTGGAGTGCTGGACAGGGGGACACAGATACGCAGTATTTT

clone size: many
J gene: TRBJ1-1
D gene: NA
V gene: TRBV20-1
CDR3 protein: CSAMGDVEAFF
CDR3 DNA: TGCAGTGCTATGGGGGACGTTGAAGCTTTCTTT

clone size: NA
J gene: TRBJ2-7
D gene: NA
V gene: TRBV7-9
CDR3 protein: CASSRTETYEQYF
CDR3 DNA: TGTGCCAGCAGTCGGACAGAAACCTACGAGCAGTACTTC

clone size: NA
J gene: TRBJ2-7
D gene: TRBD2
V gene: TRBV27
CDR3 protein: CASTRASGYEQYF
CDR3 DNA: TGTGCCAGCACCCGGGCTAGCGGTTACGAGCAGTACTTC

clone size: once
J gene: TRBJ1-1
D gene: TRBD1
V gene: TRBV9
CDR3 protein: CASSGGTGTNTEAFF
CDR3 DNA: TGTGCCAGCAGCGGCGGGACAGGGACGAACACTGAAGCTTTCTTT

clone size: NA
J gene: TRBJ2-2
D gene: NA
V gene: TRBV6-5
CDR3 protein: CASSSTLNTGELFF
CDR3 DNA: TGTGCCAGCAGTTCCACCTTGAACACCGGGGAGCTGTTTTTT

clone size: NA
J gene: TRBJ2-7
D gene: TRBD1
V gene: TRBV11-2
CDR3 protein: CASSQGGQGIGYEQYF
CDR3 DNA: TGTGCCAGCAGCCAAGGAGGACAGGGGATTGGGTACGAGCAGTACTTC

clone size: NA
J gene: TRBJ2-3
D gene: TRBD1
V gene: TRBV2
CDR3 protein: CASSRDRGQRTDTQYF
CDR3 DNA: TGTGCCAGCAGTCGGGACAGGGGGCAAAGAACAGATACGCAGTATTTT

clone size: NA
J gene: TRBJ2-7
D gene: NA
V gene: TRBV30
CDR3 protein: CAWSGGLAREQYF
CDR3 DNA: TGTGCCTGGAGTGGGGGGTTAGCCAGAGAGCAGTACTTC

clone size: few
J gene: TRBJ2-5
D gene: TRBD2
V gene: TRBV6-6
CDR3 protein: CASIGLAGVLEETQYF
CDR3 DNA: TGTGCCAGCATCGGGCTAGCGGGAGTTTTGGAAGAGACCCAGTACTTC

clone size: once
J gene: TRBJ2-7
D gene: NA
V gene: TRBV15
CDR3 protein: CATSLQGHNEQYF
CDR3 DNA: TGTGCCACCAGCTTACAGGGACATAACGAGCAGTACTTC

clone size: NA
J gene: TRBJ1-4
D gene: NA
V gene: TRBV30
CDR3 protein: CAWLDRFNPTNEKLFF
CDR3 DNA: TGTGCCTGGCTGGACCGTTTTAACCCAACTAATGAAAAACTGTTTTTT

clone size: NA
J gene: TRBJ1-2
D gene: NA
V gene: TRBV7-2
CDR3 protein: CASSFEDYGYTF
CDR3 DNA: TGTGCCAGCAGCTTTGAGGACTATGGCTACACCTTC

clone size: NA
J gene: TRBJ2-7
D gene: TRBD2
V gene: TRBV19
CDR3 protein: CASSMGTSGTRVYEQYF
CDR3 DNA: TGTGCCAGTAGTATGGGGACTAGCGGGACCAGGGTCTACGAGCAGTACTTC

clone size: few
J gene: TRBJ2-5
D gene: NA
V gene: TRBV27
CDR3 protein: CASKHNMYGETQYF
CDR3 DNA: TGTGCCAGCAAGCACAACATGTATGGGGAGACCCAGTACTTC

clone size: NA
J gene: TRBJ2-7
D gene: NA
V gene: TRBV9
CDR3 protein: CASSAPNASYEQYF
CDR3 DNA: TGTGCCAGCAGCGCCCCCAATGCCTCCTACGAGCAGTACTTC

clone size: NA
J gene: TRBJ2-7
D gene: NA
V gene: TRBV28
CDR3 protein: CASSFPAEEVYEQYF
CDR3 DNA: TGTGCCAGCAGTTTCCCAGCGGAGGAGGTCTACGAGCAGTACTTC